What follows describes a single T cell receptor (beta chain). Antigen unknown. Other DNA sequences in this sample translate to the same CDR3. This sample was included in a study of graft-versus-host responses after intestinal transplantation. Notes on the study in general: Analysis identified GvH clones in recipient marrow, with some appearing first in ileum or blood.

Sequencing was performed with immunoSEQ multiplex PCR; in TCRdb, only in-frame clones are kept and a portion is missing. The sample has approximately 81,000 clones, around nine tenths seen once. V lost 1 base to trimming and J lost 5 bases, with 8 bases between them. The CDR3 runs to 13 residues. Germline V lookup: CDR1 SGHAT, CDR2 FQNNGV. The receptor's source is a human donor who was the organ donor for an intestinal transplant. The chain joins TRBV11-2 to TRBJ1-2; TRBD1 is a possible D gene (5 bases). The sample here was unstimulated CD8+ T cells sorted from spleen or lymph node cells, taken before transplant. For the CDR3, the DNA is TGTGCCAGCAGCTTAGGGGAGGGGTATGGCTACACCTTC. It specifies CASSLGEGYGYTF.